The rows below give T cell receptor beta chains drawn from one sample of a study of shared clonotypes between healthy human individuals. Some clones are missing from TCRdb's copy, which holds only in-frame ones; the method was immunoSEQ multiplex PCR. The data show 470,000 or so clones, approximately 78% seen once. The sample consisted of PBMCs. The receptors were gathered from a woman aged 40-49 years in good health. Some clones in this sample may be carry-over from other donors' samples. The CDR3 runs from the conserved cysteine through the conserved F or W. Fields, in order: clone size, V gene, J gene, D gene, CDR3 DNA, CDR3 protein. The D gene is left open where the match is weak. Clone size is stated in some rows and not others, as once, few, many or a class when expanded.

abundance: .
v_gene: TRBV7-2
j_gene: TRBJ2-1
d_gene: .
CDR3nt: TGTGCCAGCAGCTTAAGAGGGTGGGGCTACAATGAGCAGTTCTTC
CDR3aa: CASSLRGWGYNEQFF

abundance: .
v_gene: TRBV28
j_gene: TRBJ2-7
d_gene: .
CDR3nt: TGTGCCAGCAGTACGACACGCTACGAGCAGTACTTC
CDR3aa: CASSTTRYEQYF

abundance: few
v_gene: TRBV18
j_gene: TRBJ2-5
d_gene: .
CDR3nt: TGTGCCAGCTCACCTAACCCAATGTGGGAGACCCAGTACTTC
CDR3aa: CASSPNPMWETQYF

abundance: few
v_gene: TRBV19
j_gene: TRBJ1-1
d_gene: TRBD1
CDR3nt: TGTGCCAGTAGGAAGACAGGGGTTAACACTGAAGCTTTCTTT
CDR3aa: CASRKTGVNTEAFF

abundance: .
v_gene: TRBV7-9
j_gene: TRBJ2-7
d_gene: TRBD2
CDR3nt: TGTGCCAGCAGCACACGGACTAGCGGGAGTTCCTACGAGCAGTACTTC
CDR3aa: CASSTRTSGSSYEQYF

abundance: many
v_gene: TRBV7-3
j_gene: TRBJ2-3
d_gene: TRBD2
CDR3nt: TGTGCCAGCAGCTTAAATTCGGGAGGGCTTGCAGATACGCAGTATTTT
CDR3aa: CASSLNSGGLADTQYF

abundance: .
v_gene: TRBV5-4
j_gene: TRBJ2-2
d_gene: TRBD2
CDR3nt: TGTGCCAGCAGCTTGGAGGCAACGGGGGGCACCGGGGAGCTGTTTTTT
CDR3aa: CASSLEATGGTGELFF

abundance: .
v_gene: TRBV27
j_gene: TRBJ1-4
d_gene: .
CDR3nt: TGTGCCAGCAGTTCCTTGCCCCCGCCTAATGAAAAACTGTTTTTT
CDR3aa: CASSSLPPPNEKLFF

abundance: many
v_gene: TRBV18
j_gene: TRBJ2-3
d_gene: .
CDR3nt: TGTGCCAGCTCACCAAACGGGGGACCAGATACGCAGTATTTT
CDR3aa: CASSPNGGPDTQYF

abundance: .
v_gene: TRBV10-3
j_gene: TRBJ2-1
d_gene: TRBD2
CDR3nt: TGTGCCATCAGTGGCGGGAGGGCGCACGATGAGCAGTTCTTC
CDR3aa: CAISGGRAHDEQFF

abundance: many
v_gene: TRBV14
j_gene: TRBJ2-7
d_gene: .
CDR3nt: TGTGCCAGCAGCCAAGTACAGGCCTCCTACGAGCAGTACTTC
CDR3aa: CASSQVQASYEQYF

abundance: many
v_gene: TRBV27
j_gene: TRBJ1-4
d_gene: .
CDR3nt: TGTGCCAGCAGTTCCGGGGGTGAAAAACTGTTTTTT
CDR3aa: CASSSGGEKLFF

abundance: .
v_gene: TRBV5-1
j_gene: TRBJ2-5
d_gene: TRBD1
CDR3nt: TGCGCCAGCAGCTTGGGGTCAGGGGGCTGGGAGACCCAGTACTTC
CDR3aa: CASSLGSGGWETQYF

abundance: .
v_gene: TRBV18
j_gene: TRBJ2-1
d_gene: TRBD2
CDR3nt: TGTGCCAGCTCACCCCCAGGGGGGACTAGCAGTGGTGAGCAGTTCTTC
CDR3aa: CASSPPGGTSSGEQFF

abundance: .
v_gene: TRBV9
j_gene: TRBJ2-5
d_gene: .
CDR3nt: TGTGCCAGCAGCGTAGGAGGGGACCTAGAGACCCAGTACTTC
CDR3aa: CASSVGGDLETQYF

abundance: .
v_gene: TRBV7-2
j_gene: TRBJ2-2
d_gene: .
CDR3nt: TGTGCCAGCAGCTATGTACCCACCGGGGAGCTGTTTTTT
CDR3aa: CASSYVPTGELFF

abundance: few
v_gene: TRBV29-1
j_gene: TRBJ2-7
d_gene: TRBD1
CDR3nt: TGCAGCGCTTCGACAGGGGGCAACTACGAGCAGTACTTC
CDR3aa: CSASTGGNYEQYF

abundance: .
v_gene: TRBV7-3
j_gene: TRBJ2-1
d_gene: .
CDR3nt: TGTGCCAGCAGCTTAGGGCCGCGGAATGAGCAGTTCTTC
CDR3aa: CASSLGPRNEQFF

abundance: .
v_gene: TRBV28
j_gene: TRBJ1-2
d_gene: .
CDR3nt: TGTGCCAGCAGTTTATCGGTTGACTATGGCTACACCTTC
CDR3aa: CASSLSVDYGYTF

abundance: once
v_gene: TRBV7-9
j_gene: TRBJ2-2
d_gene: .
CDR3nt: TGTGCCAGCAGCTTAAACCCCACCGGGGAGCTGTTTTTT
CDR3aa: CASSLNPTGELFF

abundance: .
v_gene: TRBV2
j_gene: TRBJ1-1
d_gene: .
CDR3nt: TGTGCCAGCAGTGTTGGCGCGCCGACGGACACTGAAGCTTTCTTT
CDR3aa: CASSVGAPTDTEAFF

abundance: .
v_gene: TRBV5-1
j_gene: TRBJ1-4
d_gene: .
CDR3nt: TGCGCCAGCTATTACCCACGAATTCCAACTAATGAAAAACTGTTTTTT
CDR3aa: CASYYPRIPTNEKLFF

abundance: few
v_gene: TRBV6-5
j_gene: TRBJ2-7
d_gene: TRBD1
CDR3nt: TGTGCCAGCAGAGCGGGGACAGGGGGACGGGAGCAGTACTTC
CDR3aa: CASRAGTGGREQYF

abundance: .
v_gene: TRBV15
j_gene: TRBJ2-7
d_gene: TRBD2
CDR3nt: TGTGCCACCAGCAGAGATAGCGGGAGGGCCGACGAGCAGTACTTC
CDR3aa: CATSRDSGRADEQYF

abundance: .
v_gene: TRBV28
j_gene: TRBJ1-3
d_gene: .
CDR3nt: TGTGCCAGCAGGCAGGAGGATACTGGAAACACCATATATTTT
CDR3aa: CASRQEDTGNTIYF

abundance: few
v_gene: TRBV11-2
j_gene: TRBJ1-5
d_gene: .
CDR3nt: TGTGCCAGCAGCTTAGGGACAGTCGATCAGCCCCAGCATTTT
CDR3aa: CASSLGTVDQPQHF

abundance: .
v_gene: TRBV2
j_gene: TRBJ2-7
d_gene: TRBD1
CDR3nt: TGTGCCAGCAAGGGACAGCCTACCTACGAGCAGTACTTC
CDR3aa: CASKGQPTYEQYF

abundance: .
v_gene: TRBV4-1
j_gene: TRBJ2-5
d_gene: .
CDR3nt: TGCGCCAGCAGCCAAGAAGGACAGACCCAGTACTTC
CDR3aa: CASSQEGQTQYF

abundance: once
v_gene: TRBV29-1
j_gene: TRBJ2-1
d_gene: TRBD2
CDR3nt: TGCAGCGTTACCAGAGGCGGGAGCAATGAGCAGTTCTTC
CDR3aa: CSVTRGGSNEQFF

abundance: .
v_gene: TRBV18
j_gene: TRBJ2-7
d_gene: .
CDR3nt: TGTGCCAGCTCCCCTTATCAGTTAGCGAATGCCTACGAGCAGTACTTC
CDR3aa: CASSPYQLANAYEQYF

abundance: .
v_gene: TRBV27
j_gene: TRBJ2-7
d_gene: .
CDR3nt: TGTGCCAGCAGTTTACAACTAGCCCCCTACGAGCAGTACTTC
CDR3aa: CASSLQLAPYEQYF

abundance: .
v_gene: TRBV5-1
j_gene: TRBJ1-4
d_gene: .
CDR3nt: TGCGCCAGCAGCCCGGGGGGGCAGGTTATTGAAAAACTGTTTTTT
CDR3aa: CASSPGGQVIEKLFF

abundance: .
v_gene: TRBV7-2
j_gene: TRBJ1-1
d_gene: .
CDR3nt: TGTGCCAGCAGCCCCAGCAGATTGAACACTGAAGCTTTCTTT
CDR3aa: CASSPSRLNTEAFF

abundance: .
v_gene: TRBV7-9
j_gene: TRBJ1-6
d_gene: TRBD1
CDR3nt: TGTGCCAGCAGCTTGGGACAGAATAATTCACCCCTCCACTTT
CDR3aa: CASSLGQNNSPLHF

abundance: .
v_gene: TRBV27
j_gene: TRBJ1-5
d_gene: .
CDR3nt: TGTCCTAAAGGGCAGGAGATTAGCAATCAGCCCCAGCATTTT
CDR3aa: CPKGQEISNQPQHF

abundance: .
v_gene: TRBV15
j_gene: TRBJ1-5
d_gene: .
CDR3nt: TGTGCCACCAGCAGAGACAGGTTGGGTCAGCCCCAGCATTTT
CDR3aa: CATSRDRLGQPQHF

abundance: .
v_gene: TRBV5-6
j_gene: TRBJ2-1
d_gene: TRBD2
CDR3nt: TGTGCCAGCAGCCTACTAGCGGGCTCCTACAATGAGCAGTTCTTC
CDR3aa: CASSLLAGSYNEQFF

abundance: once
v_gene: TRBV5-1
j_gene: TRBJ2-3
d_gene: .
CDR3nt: TGCGCCAGCAGCTTGGGGGGATCCCCCCACACAGATACGCAGTATTTT
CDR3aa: CASSLGGSPHTDTQYF

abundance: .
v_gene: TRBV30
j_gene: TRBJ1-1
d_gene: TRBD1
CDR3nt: TGTGCCTGGAGCCCGGGACAGGCAACTGAAGCTTTCTTT
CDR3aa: CAWSPGQATEAFF

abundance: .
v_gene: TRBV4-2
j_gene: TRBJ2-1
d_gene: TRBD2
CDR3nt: TGTGCCAGCAGCGACCGGACTAGCGGGCAAGGCGACAATGAGCAGTTCTTC
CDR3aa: CASSDRTSGQGDNEQFF

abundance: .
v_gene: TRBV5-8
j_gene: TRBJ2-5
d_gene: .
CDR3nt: TGTGCCAGCAGCTTGGAACCATCCCGAGGGACCCAGTACTTC
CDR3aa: CASSLEPSRGTQYF

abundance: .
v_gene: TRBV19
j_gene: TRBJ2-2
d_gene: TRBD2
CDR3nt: TGTGCCAGTAGTATAGATCTTAGCGGGAGATTCAACACCGGGGAGCTGTTTTTT
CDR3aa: CASSIDLSGRFNTGELFF

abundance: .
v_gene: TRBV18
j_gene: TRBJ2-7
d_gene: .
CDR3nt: TGTGCCAGCTCACCCTCTCAGGGAGGAACGGGCTACGAGCAGTACTTC
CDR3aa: CASSPSQGGTGYEQYF

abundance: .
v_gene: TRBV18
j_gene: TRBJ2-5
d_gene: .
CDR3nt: TGTGCCAGCTCACCACCATCGGAAGAGACCCAGTACTTC
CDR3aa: CASSPPSEETQYF

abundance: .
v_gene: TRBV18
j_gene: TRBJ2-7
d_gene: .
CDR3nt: TGTGCCAGCTCACCCCTTAGCGGTATCTACGAGCAGTACTTC
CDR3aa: CASSPLSGIYEQYF

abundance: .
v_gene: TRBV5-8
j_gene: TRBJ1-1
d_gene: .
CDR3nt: TGTGCCAGCAGCTTCGGTGAGAACACTGAAGCTTTCTTT
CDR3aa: CASSFGENTEAFF

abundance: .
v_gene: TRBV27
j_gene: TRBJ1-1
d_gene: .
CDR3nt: TGTGCCAGCAGTTTCCAGTTGAACACTGAAGCTTTCTTT
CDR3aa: CASSFQLNTEAFF

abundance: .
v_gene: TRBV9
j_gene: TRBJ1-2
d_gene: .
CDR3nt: TGTGCCAGCAGCGGGGACCCAAAAGAAAACTATGGCTACACCTTC
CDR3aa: CASSGDPKENYGYTF

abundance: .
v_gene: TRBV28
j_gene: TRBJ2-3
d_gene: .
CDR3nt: TGTGCCAGCAGTTTAAACAGGAGGACAGATACGCAGTATTTT
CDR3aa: CASSLNRRTDTQYF

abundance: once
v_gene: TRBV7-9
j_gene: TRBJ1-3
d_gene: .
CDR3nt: TGTGCCAGCAGTCGACAGGATCTGGGCTCTGGAAACACCATATATTTT
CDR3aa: CASSRQDLGSGNTIYF

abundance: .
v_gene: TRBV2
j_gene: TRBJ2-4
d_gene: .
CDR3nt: TGTGCCAGCAATGGGCCGCGGCGGGACATTCAGTACTTC
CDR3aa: CASNGPRRDIQYF